Listed below are T cell receptor beta chains from one sample, sequenced in a study of T cell repertoires in cytomegalovirus infection. From the reads, TCRdb called clonotypes with MiXCR, one entry per CDR3 protein. Of tens of thousands of distinct CDR3 sequences in the sample, more than 15% were seen once. Antigens of these TCRs are unknown. The sequencing used CD8+ T cells from cultured PBMCs, collected from culture after CMV antigen stimulation. Receptor source: a human donor in good health (CMV status not recorded). Some clones in this sample may be carry-over from other donors' samples. The CDR3 runs from the conserved cysteine through the conserved F or W.

TRBV27	TRBJ1-2	16	CASRGASGGLNYGYTF
TRBV6-8	TRBJ2-2	12	CASSDSTGELFF
TRBV19	TRBJ2-1	13	CASSIGWGDRQSF
TRBV27	TRBJ2-5	13	CASSGGLGETQYF
TRBV19	TRBJ2-1	12	CASSTGGSEQFF
TRBV27	TRBJ2-2	16	CASSPGSNLGTGELFF
TRBV20-1	TRBJ2-7	16	CSARALRTGIYHEQYF
TRBV5-3	TRBJ1-2	14	CASSTQGTLYGYTF
TRBV7-2	TRBJ2-7	16	CASSYRGGRGAYEQYF
TRBV6-2/TRBV6-3	TRBJ1-5	15	CASSYTGNSNQPQHF
TRBV24-1	TRBJ2-7	15	CATSEQEGTPYEQYF
TRBV6-2/TRBV6-3	TRBJ2-1	15	CASSYSAGDYNEQFF
TRBV19	TRBJ1-5	17	CASSLRTASYSNQPQHF
TRBV7-9	TRBJ2-7	15	CASSPTSGRAYEQYF
TRBV6-5	TRBJ2-5	17	CASSYFGLAGDQETQYF
TRBV6-5	TRBJ2-1	18	CASSYSYDGWSSYNEQFF
TRBV14	TRBJ2-1	15	CASSLREGAGNEQFF
TRBV7-2	TRBJ2-1	18	CASSSLTVTSGMGNEQFF
TRBV7-8	TRBJ2-2	16	CASSLATGGNTGELFF
TRBV7-2	TRBJ2-6	16	CASSLNNMRGANVLTF
TRBV28	TRBJ1-1	14	CASSLLPGNTEAFF
TRBV7-9	TRBJ1-1	16	CASSLRQAQGGTEAFF
TRBV29-1	TRBJ1-1	14	CSVVGRRGFAEAFF
TRBV19	TRBJ1-2	14	CASTGRDGLYGYTF
TRBV27	TRBJ2-3	15	CASSLRSGSTDTQYF
TRBV4-1	TRBJ2-4	20	CASSQDRLAGGKLAKNIQYF
TRBV12-3/TRBV12-4	TRBJ1-1	12	CASSLWTEEAFF
TRBV19	TRBJ2-7	14	CASSIGTGADEQYF
TRBV12-3/TRBV12-4	TRBJ2-1	11	CATSSYNEQFF
TRBV19	TRBJ2-1	15	CASSRWASDSQGIFF
TRBV7-9	TRBJ1-2	15	CASSLPGQGNYGYTF
TRBV7-9	TRBJ2-5	14	CASSTDVFWETQYF
TRBV5-5	TRBJ2-1	12	CASSFWDNEQFF
TRBV3-1	TRBJ2-1	18	CASSQDPSGRGSYNEQFF
TRBV6-8	TRBJ2-5	16	CASSYTLGRSPETQYF
TRBV7-8	TRBJ2-3	16	CASSTTSGRLEDTQYF
TRBV15	TRBJ2-7	14	CATSRGSGPYEQYF
TRBV7-2	TRBJ2-1	13	CASSPPGNNEQFF
TRBV6-2/TRBV6-3	TRBJ2-1	15	CASHPRGKVGNEQFF
TRBV12-3/TRBV12-4	TRBJ2-7	17	CASSELVIKSGGYEQYF
TRBV28	TRBJ2-7	15	CASSRPGTGSYEQYF
TRBV6-8	TRBJ2-7	15	CASRLGPLISYEQYF
TRBV11-2	TRBJ2-1	17	CASSTRTSGSNLNEQFF
TRBV6-2/TRBV6-3	TRBJ2-7	16	CASTFGTSGRAARQYF
TRBV28	TRBJ1-4	15	CASTVKLPLGEKLFF
TRBV6-5	TRBJ2-7	16	CASSTDPGTLSYEQYF
TRBV7-6	TRBJ2-1	14	CASRRGTGSNEQFF
TRBV12-5	TRBJ2-3	13	CASGLTSTDTQYF
TRBV7-2	TRBJ1-1	14	CASSLGQYETEAFF
TRBV4-2	TRBJ1-2	15	CASSQDWTGGLGYTF
TRBV7-9	TRBJ2-7	13	CASSGAGSYEQYF
TRBV5-4	TRBJ2-2	17	CASSYWASGANTGELFF
TRBV12-5	TRBJ2-4	12	CASGLGVNIQYF
TRBV4-1	TRBJ1-3	15	CASSNRDHSGNTIYF